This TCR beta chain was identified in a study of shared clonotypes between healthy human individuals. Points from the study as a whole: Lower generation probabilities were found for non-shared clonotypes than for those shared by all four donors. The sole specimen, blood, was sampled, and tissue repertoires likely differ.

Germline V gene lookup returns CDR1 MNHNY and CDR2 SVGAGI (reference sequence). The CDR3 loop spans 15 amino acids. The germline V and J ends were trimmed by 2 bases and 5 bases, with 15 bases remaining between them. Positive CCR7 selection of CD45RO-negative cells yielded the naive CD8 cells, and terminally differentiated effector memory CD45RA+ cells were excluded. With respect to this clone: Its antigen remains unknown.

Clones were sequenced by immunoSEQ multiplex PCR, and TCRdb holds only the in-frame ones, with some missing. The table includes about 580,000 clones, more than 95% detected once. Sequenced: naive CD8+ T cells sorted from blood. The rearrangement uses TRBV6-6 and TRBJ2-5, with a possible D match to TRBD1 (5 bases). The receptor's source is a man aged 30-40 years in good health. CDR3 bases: TGTGCCAGCAGTTACAATGCAGGGCTTAGGGAGACCCAGTACTTC. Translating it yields CASSYNAGLRETQYF.